One sample yielded the 18 T cell receptor beta chains listed below, sequenced in a study of CD8+ T cells in alopecia areata. The treatment denotes: oral pan-JAK inhibitor, 5-10 mg twice daily. RNA was isolated and reverse transcribed to cDNA, the sequencing template. Profiling relied on immunoSEQ multiplex PCR, and the TCRdb table lists in-frame clones only, not all of them. The sample consists of 190,000 or so clones, under 60% of them appearing once. Sequenced here: CD8+ T cells sorted from blood, sampled at week 24, from a patient treated with tofacitinib. Every receptor here comes from a human donor with alopecia areata.

Regarding this clone: This sample also contains other DNA sequences that code for the same CDR3. The gene calls are TRBV4-1 and TRBJ2-1; no firm D call. The germline gives CDR1 MGHRA, CDR2 YSYEKL. CDR3 size: 13 residues. V lost 6 bases and J lost 2, with 8 bases in between. The CDR3 here is CASSLLPYNEQFF. In nucleotides, the CDR3 is TGCGCCAGCAGTCTCCTTCCCTACAATGAGCAGTTCTTC.

This clone was picked up a small number of times. The genes are TRBV29-1 and TRBJ1-4; D may be TRBD1 (5 bases). V gave up 1 base and J gave up 7 bases, with 10 bases separating them. The CDR3 runs 13 residues. Germline V gene lookup returns CDR1 SQVTM and CDR2 ANQGSEA. CDR3 coding DNA: TGCAGCGTTGAAGGAGGGACTGTTGAAAAACTGTTTTTT. This sequence encodes CSVEGGTVEKLFF. The full variable domain, rest sourced from reference TRBV29-1 and TRBJ1-4, is SAVISQKPSRDICQRGTSLTIQCQVDSQVTMMFWYRQQPGQSLTLIATANQGSEATYESGFVIDKFPISRPNLTFSTLTVSNMSPEDSSIYLCSVEGGTVEKLFFGSGTQLSVL.

In its sample, this clone was seen once. The chain has TRBV30 and TRBJ1-2; D unclear. V was trimmed by 1 base and J by 7 bases, leaving 10 bases between them. Germline V gene sequence: CDR1 GTSNPN, CDR2 SVGIG (reference sequence). This CDR3 has 12 residues. The CDR3 loop is CAWSEGSTGYTF. The DNA for the CDR3 is TGTGCCTGGAGTGAGGGAAGTACTGGCTACACCTTC.

The chain links TRBV4-2 to TRBJ2-1, with D tentatively TRBD1 or TRBD2 (5 bases each). Germline CDR1 and CDR2: LGHNA and YNFKEQ. This CDR3 has 13 amino acids. V gave up 0 bases and J gave up 13 bases, with 13 bases separating them. This chain's CDR3 is CASSQESGTFQFF. CDR3 in DNA: TGTGCCAGCAGCCAAGAGTCCGGGACCTTTCAGTTCTTC.

The chain couples TRBV7-2 to TRBJ2-1, with D maybe TRBD2 (6 bases). The CDR3 loop spans 15 amino acids. V was shortened by 4 bases and J by 5 bases, with 15 bases between the two germline ends. Germline V CDR1 and CDR2: SGHTA, FQGNSA. The CDR3 nucleotides are TGTGCCAGCAGCTGGACACGAGTAGCGGACAATGAGCAGTTCTTC. Its translation: CASSWTRVADNEQFF.

V gene TRBV30 combines with J gene TRBJ1-5; TRBD1 is a possible D gene (5 bases). The CDR3 spans 13 residues. The V gene lost 1 base and the J gene lost 6 bases, with 10 bases spanning the gap. Germline-derived CDR1 and CDR2 are GTSNPN and SVGIG (reference sequence). The CDR3 bases are TGTGCCTGGAGTGCATGGGGGGGTCAGCCCCAGCATTTT. Residues: CAWSAWGGQPQHF.

The J gene is TRBJ2-5, the V gene TRBV2; D unresolved. Germline CDR1 reads SNHLY; CDR2 reads FYNNEI. Trimming took off 6 bases at V and 5 bases at J, with 13 bases between the two ends. The CDR3 extends over 13 amino acids. This CDR3 is CASRRRSRETQYF. The CDR3 nucleotides are TGTGCCAGCAGAAGACGGTCGAGGGAGACCCAGTACTTC.

This clone was counted only a few times. This rearrangement joins TRBV30 to TRBJ2-5; TRBD2 might be the D (5 bases). Trimming removed 4 bases at V and 5 bases at J, with 11 bases between. Germline values: CDR1 GTSNPN, CDR2 SVGIG (reference sequence). This CDR3 is built from 12 residues. The CDR3 spells CAWTGSAETQYF. In DNA form, the CDR3 reads TGTGCCTGGACGGGGTCTGCGGAGACCCAGTACTTC. Based on the CDR3 plus reference TRBV30 and TRBJ2-5, the full variable domain is SQTIHQWPATLVQPVGSPLSLECTVEGTSNPNLYWYRQAAGRGLQLLFYSVGIGQISSEVPQNLSASRPQDRQFILSSKKLLLSDSGFYLCAWTGSAETQYFGPGTRLLVL.

The chain links TRBV7-8 to TRBJ2-7; no firm D call. V was cut by 5 bases and J by 6 bases, with 11 bases left in between. CDR1 is SGHVS, CDR2 FQNEAQ, per germline. The CDR3 loop spans 12 amino acids. The CDR3 DNA is TGTGCCAGCAGCCCAACCCCCCCCGAGCAGTACTTC. It specifies CASSPTPPEQYF. The whole variable domain, remainder taken from reference TRBV7-8 and TRBJ2-7, is GAGVSQSPRYKVAKRGQDVALRCDPISGHVSLFWYQQALGQGPEFLTYFQNEAQLDKSGLPSDRFFAERPEGSVSTLKIQRTQQEDSAVYLCASSPTPPEQYFGPGTRLTVT.

V usage is TRBV5-6 and J usage is TRBJ2-1; no firm D call. Germline values: CDR1 SGHDT, CDR2 YYEEEE. The CDR3 runs 12 residues. Trimming left V 0 bases short and J 6 bases short, with 4 bases between. DNA for the CDR3: TGTGCCAGCAGCTTGGCCGGCAATGAGCAGTTCTTC. Translating gives CASSLAGNEQFF.

The CDR3 DNA reads as TGCGCCAGCAGCTTGGAACAGGGCCACTACGAGCAGTACTTC. Translated, it gives CASSLEQGHYEQYF. The chain has TRBV5-1 and TRBJ2-7; possible D gene TRBD1, 6 bases. V was trimmed by 0 bases and J by 3 bases, leaving 10 bases between them. The V gene's germline CDR1 is SGHRS and CDR2 YFSETQ. The CDR3 runs 14 residues.

This clone was seen a single time. J is TRBJ2-6 and V is TRBV6-5, with unresolved D. This CDR3 contains 15 residues. Trimming stripped 2 bases from V and 0 bases from J, with 5 bases between. Germline CDR1 MNHEY, CDR2 SVGAGI. CDR3 amino acids: CASSYGVSGANVLTF. The DNA of the CDR3 is TGTGCCAGCAGTTACGGGGTCTCTGGGGCCAACGTCCTGACTTTC.

The CDR3 protein is CASSSYGRDSDTQYF. The CDR3 bases are TGTGCCAGCAGCTCCTACGGGCGGGACTCAGATACGCAGTATTTT. The chain recombines TRBV9 with TRBJ2-3, with D possibly being TRBD2 (6 bases). This CDR3 has 15 amino acids. Trimming took off 4 bases at V and 4 bases at J, with 16 bases between the two ends. Germline CDR1 reads SGDLS; CDR2 reads YYNGEE.

This rearrangement joins TRBV2 to TRBJ2-7; TRBD2 is a possible D gene (6 bases). The V end was cut by 6 bases, the J end by 5 bases, with 23 bases between. The CDR3 is 16 amino acids. Per the germline V gene, CDR1 is SNHLY and CDR2 is FYNNEI. CDR3 in amino acids: CASRAGRGTPPNEQYF. In DNA, the CDR3 is TGTGCCAGCAGGGCTGGTCGGGGGACGCCCCCCAACGAGCAGTACTTC.

The gene calls are TRBV6-5 and TRBJ2-4, with 8 nucleotides matching TRBD1. Germline V CDR1 and CDR2: MNHEY, SVGAGI. This CDR3 is built from 13 residues. The V segment lost 6 bases and the J segment 5 bases; nucleotides outside the gene matches: 3. CDR3 nucleotides: TGTGCCAGCAGCCCAGGGGGCGAAAACATTCAGTACTTC. This gives the protein CASSPGGENIQYF.

The rearrangement links TRBV5-1 to TRBJ2-7; D is undetermined. The CDR3 spans 13 residues. Trimming removed 0 bases at V and 2 bases at J, with 6 bases between. CDR1 and CDR2 from the germline V gene are SGHRS and YFSETQ. This CDR3 reads CASSLAWPYEQYF. The CDR3 nucleotides are TGCGCCAGCAGCTTGGCCTGGCCCTACGAGCAGTACTTC.

This rearrangement joins TRBV30 to TRBJ2-7, with no clear D. Between the trimmed V and J ends, which lost 0 bases and 2 bases, there was a span of 17 bases. This CDR3 comprises 16 residues. CDR1 is GTSNPN and CDR2 is SVGIG in the germline V gene (reference sequence). The CDR3 DNA follows: TGTGCCTGGAGTGTGGTTCAGCACCGCTCTCCCTACGAGCAGTACTTC. Translated: CAWSVVQHRSPYEQYF. Together with reference TRBV30 and TRBJ2-7, the CDR3 gives the full variable domain: SQTIHQWPATLVQPVGSPLSLECTVEGTSNPNLYWYRQAAGRGLQLLFYSVGIGQISSEVPQNLSASRPQDRQFILSSKKLLLSDSGFYLCAWSVVQHRSPYEQYFGPGTRLTVT.

This chain uses TRBV27 with TRBJ2-3; no reliable D call. The V end was cut by 9 bases, the J end by 2 bases, with 18 bases between. Per the germline V gene, CDR1 is MNHEY and CDR2 is SMNVEV (reference sequence). The CDR3 totals 15 residues. CDR3 protein: CASTVSPSLTDTQYF. The CDR3 region has the DNA TGTGCCAGTACCGTCTCGCCTAGTCTCACAGATACGCAGTATTTT.